These 30 T cell receptor beta chains were sequenced from one sample in a study of blood T cell repertoires in COVID-19. Sequencing was performed with immunoSEQ multiplex PCR; in TCRdb, only in-frame clones are kept and a portion is missing. Among nearly 300,000 clones listed, roughly 90% were seen once. Sample: PBMCs or T cells enriched from blood (not recorded which). The receptor source for this set is a woman between 45 and 65 years old who had been exposed to COVID-19.

The J gene is TRBJ2-5, the V gene TRBV7-9; 10 positions match TRBD1. The CDR3 totals 14 residues. Germline V gives CDR1 SEHNR, CDR2 FQNEAQ (reference sequence). J lost 3 bases, V lost 5 bases, and 3 bases had no gene match. CDR3 coding DNA: TGTGCCAGCAGCCCAGGGACAGGGGAAGAGACCCAGTACTTC. Amino acid sequence: CASSPGTGEETQYF.

This clone was detected only once. This chain joins TRBV2 and TRBJ2-7; 7 bases align to TRBD2. CDR3 size: 14 residues. Germline V gives CDR1 SNHLY, CDR2 FYNNEI. J lost 7 bases, V lost 6 bases, and 12 bases had no gene match. DNA of the CDR3: TGTGCCAGCAGAGTCCAGCGGGGACCTTTTGAGCAGTACTTC. Translation gives CASRVQRGPFEQYF. Combining the CDR3 with reference TRBV2 and TRBJ2-7 gives the whole variable domain EPEVTQTPSHQVTQMGQEVILRCVPISNHLYFYWYRQILGQKVEFLVSFYNNEISEKSEIFDDQFSVERPDGSNFTLKIRSTKLEDSAMYFCASRVQRGPFEQYFGPGTRLTVT.

The V call is TRBV2, the J call TRBJ2-1; no clear D. This CDR3 contains 11 residues. Germline V gene sequence: CDR1 SNHLY, CDR2 FYNNEI. V was pared by 6 bases and J by 7 bases, with 7 bases between. The CDR3 nucleotides are TGTGCCAGCAGCGGAGAGAATGAGCAGTTCTTC. This translates into CASSGENEQFF.

This chain connects TRBV25-1 to TRBJ1-3; D perhaps matches TRBD1 (6 bases). From germline, CDR1 is MGHDK and CDR2 SYGVNS. The length of the CDR3 is 14 residues. Trimming removed 2 bases from V and 2 bases from J, with 7 bases in between. This CDR3 is CASSEAGAGNTIYF. Written as DNA, the CDR3 is TGTGCCAGCAGTGAAGCAGGGGCTGGAAACACCATATATTTT.

In DNA form, the CDR3 reads TGTGCCAGCAGAATACAGGGGGCCCGTCAGCCCCAGCATTTT. Its protein is CASRIQGARQPQHF. The V gene is TRBV6-6, the J gene TRBJ1-5, with 9 bases matching TRBD1. The germline V gene encodes CDR1 MNHNY and CDR2 SVGAGI (reference sequence). V shed 6 bases and J 6 bases; nucleotides not matched to a gene: 6. The CDR3 has 14 amino acids.

The genes are TRBV2 and TRBJ2-4; TRBD2 might be the D (7 bases). Trimming pared 5 bases from V and 3 bases from J, leaving 14 bases between. Germline V CDR1 and CDR2: SNHLY, FYNNEI. This CDR3 contains 15 residues. The CDR3: CASSSPGEGKNIQYF. In DNA form, the CDR3 reads TGTGCCAGCAGTAGTCCAGGGGAGGGCAAAAACATTCAGTACTTC.

For the CDR3, the DNA is TGTGCCTGGATGTTGCGGGGTACCGAGTGTGAGCAGTTCTTC. As protein: CAWMLRGTECEQFF. The chain employs TRBV30 and TRBJ2-1; the D gene is possibly TRBD2 (6 bases). The V gene's germline CDR1 is GTSNPN and CDR2 SVGIG (reference sequence). The length of the CDR3 is 14 residues. Trimming shortened V by 4 bases and J by 9 bases, and 19 bases separated the two germline ends.

This rearrangement joins TRBV11-2 to TRBJ1-2; D is ambiguous. This CDR3 region has 12 residues. Germline V gene sequence: CDR1 SGHAT, CDR2 FQNNGV. The V end was cut by 5 bases, the J end by 4 bases, with 8 bases between. The CDR3: CASSPPVYGYTF. In nucleotides, the CDR3 is TGTGCCAGCAGCCCCCCCGTCTATGGCTACACCTTC. Full variable domain (outside the CDR3, taken from reference TRBV11-2 and TRBJ1-2): EAGVAQSPRYKIIEKRQSVAFWCNPISGHATLYWYQQILGQGPKLLIQFQNNGVVDDSQLPKDRFSAERLKGVDSTLKIQPAKLEDSAVYLCASSPPVYGYTFGSGTRLTVV.

The chain recombines TRBV7-2 with TRBJ1-6, with a possible D match to TRBD1 (6 bases). The germline V and J ends were trimmed by 3 bases and 6 bases, with 15 bases remaining between them. The CDR3 has 16 residues. The germline gives CDR1 SGHTA, CDR2 FQGNSA. The DNA for the CDR3 is TGTGCCAGCAGCTTGATCCTCGGCAGGGGTAATTCACCCCTCCACTTT. This gives the protein CASSLILGRGNSPLHF. The entire variable domain, with the rest obtained from reference TRBV7-2 and TRBJ1-6, is as follows: GAGVSQSPSNKVTEKGKDVELRCDPISGHTALYWYRQSLGQGLEFLIYFQGNSAPDKSGLPSDRFSAERTGGSVSTLTIQRTQQEDSAVYLCASSLILGRGNSPLHFGNGTRLTVT.

In the case of this clone: The sample carries other DNA sequences with the same CDR3. This rearrangement joins TRBV5-1 to TRBJ2-5; D call uncertain. This CDR3 is 15 amino acids long. Germline values: CDR1 SGHRS, CDR2 YFSETQ. V was cut by 0 bases and J by 2 bases, with 11 bases left in between. In DNA, the CDR3 is TGCGCCAGCAGCTTGGGTCCAGGTGTTCAAGAGACCCAGTACTTC. This translates into CASSLGPGVQETQYF.

The chain combines TRBV10-2 with TRBJ2-4; D gene uncertain. V lost 3 bases and J lost 0, with 6 bases in between. The CDR3 is 14 residues long. Germline V gene data show CDR1 as WSHSY and CDR2 as SAAADI. The CDR3 region is CASSDPLAKNIQYF. For the CDR3, the DNA is TGCGCCAGCAGTGATCCTCTAGCCAAAAACATTCAGTACTTC.

The chain has TRBV30 and TRBJ1-4, with 8 nucleotides matching TRBD1. Trimming removed 2 bases from V and 0 bases from J; junction bases left unmatched: 5. This CDR3 has 16 amino acids. Germline V gene lookup returns CDR1 GTSNPN and CDR2 SVGIG (reference sequence). The CDR3 DNA reads TGTGCCTGGAGTCCAAAGACAGGGGCAACTAATGAAAAACTGTTTTTT. Its translation: CAWSPKTGATNEKLFF.

J is TRBJ2-2 and V is TRBV5-6; 8 bases match TRBD1. The ends lost 4 bases at V and 7 bases at J; junction bases unmatched: 6. The germline gives CDR1 SGHDT, CDR2 YYEEEE. The CDR3 totals 14 residues. The DNA for the CDR3 is TGTGCCAGCAGCCTGAGACAGGGGAGCGGGGAGCTGTTTTTT. Translation gives CASSLRQGSGELFF.

This chain links TRBV29-1 with TRBJ2-7, with unresolved D. Germline CDR1 SQVTM, CDR2 ANQGSEA. The CDR3 is 14 residues long. V was trimmed by 5 bases and J by 11 bases, leaving 25 bases between them. CDR3 bases: TGCAGCGTTTTGGCCCGACTCGAGCCAACCCAAGAGTACTTC. It is translated as CSVLARLEPTQEYF.

This clone was detected only once. The chain employs TRBV2 and TRBJ2-1; 8 bases agree with TRBD1. This CDR3 is 13 amino acids long. Trimming took 6 bases from V and 8 from J; bases not matched to a gene: 6. Germline-derived CDR1 and CDR2 are SNHLY and FYNNEI. The CDR3 DNA reads as TGTGCCAGCAGCCCGACAGGGGCGGATGAGCAGTTCTTC. This translates into CASSPTGADEQFF.

The V call is TRBV28, the J call TRBJ1-6; possibly TRBD1 for D (6 bases). CDR1 MDHEN and CDR2 SYDVKM come from the germline V gene. The CDR3 loop spans 14 amino acids. The V and J ends lost 3 bases and 6 bases respectively, with 9 bases between them. CDR3 protein: CASSLYRVNSPLHF. CDR3 nucleotides: TGTGCCAGCAGTTTGTACAGGGTTAATTCACCCCTCCACTTT. The full variable domain, completed using reference TRBV28 and TRBJ1-6, is DVKVTQSSRYLVKRTGEKVFLECVQDMDHENMFWYRQDPGLGLRLIYFSYDVKMKEKGDIPEGYSVSREKKERFSLILESASTNQTSMYLCASSLYRVNSPLHFGNGTRLTVT.

The chain is built from TRBV3-1 (or the pseudogene TRBV3-2) and TRBJ1-2, with 7 bases lining up with TRBD1. In germline, CDR1 is LGHDT, CDR2 YNNKEL (reference sequence). This CDR3 has 16 residues. The J segment lost 7 bases and the V segment lost 2 bases, leaving 13 bases of the junction unmatched. The CDR3 DNA reads as TGTGCCAGCAGCCAAAAGGGGGCTCGACAGGGCTCTGGCTACACCTTC. Amino acids: CASSQKGARQGSGYTF.

The V and J genes are TRBV5-1 and TRBJ1-3; weak D call: TRBD1 (6 bases). Germline V CDR1 and CDR2: SGHRS, YFSETQ. The ends were cut back, 9 bases at V and 1 base at J, with 23 bases in the middle. The CDR3 is made up of 17 amino acids. CDR3 residues: CATTQGGAPFSGNTIYF. The DNA of the CDR3 is TGCGCCACCACCCAAGGGGGGGCTCCTTTTTCTGGAAACACCATATATTTT. Variable domain in full (rest from reference TRBV5-1 and TRBJ1-3): KAGVTQTPRYLIKTRGQQVTLSCSPISGHRSVSWYQQTPGQGLQFLFEYFSETQRNKGNFPGRFSGRQFSNSRSEMNVSTLELGDSALYLCATTQGGAPFSGNTIYFGEGSWLTVV.

V usage is TRBV28 and J usage is TRBJ2-6; D possibly corresponds to TRBD1 (6 bases). CDR3 length: 19 amino acids. The germline V gene has CDR1 MDHEN and CDR2 SYDVKM. The V and J ends lost 4 bases and 0 bases respectively, with 19 bases between them. CDR3 sequence reads: CASSSIQGSIFSGANVLTF. As DNA, the CDR3 is TGTGCCAGCAGTTCGATACAGGGTTCTATTTTCTCTGGGGCCAACGTCCTGACTTTC.

This chain uses TRBV1 with TRBJ2-1; the D segment call TRBD2 is taken from the table without a DNA check. TRBV1 is annotated as a pseudogene. The CDR3 runs to 16 residues. Here the CDR3 reads CTSSQGGSLSDDEQFF. In nucleotides, the CDR3 is TGCACCAGCAGCCAAGGCGGGAGCTTGTCTGACGATGAGCAGTTCTTC.

The J gene is TRBJ1-6, the V gene TRBV27; D might be TRBD1 (5 bases). The V end was cut by 2 bases, the J end by 9 bases, with 14 bases between. The CDR3 has 15 residues. From germline, CDR1 is MNHEY and CDR2 SMNVEV (reference sequence). The CDR3 DNA is TGTGCCAGCAGTTTAGGGACTCGAGCCCCTTCACCCCTCCACTTT. The encoded protein is CASSLGTRAPSPLHF.

The gene calls are TRBV5-1 and TRBJ1-3, with a possible D match to TRBD1 (6 bases). This CDR3 is 14 amino acids long. Germline values: CDR1 SGHRS, CDR2 YFSETQ. V gave up 0 bases and J gave up 3 bases, with 7 bases separating them. The CDR3, as DNA: TGCGCCAGCAGCTTGGACAGGGATGGAAACACCATATATTTT. Its protein is CASSLDRDGNTIYF.

This clone was seen just once. The genes are TRBV2 and TRBJ2-1; D possibly corresponds to TRBD2 (6 bases). This CDR3 region has 16 residues. Trimming took off 8 bases at V and 8 bases at J, with 25 bases between the two ends. Germline V gene lookup returns CDR1 SNHLY and CDR2 FYNNEI. CDR3 residues: CASGVGLDGFFYEQFF. The CDR3 nucleotides read TGTGCCAGCGGGGTGGGACTCGACGGCTTCTTCTATGAGCAGTTCTTC. The full variable domain, in which reference TRBV2 and TRBJ2-1 provide the parts outside the CDR3, is EPEVTQTPSHQVTQMGQEVILRCVPISNHLYFYWYRQILGQKVEFLVSFYNNEISEKSEIFDDQFSVERPDGSNFTLKIRSTKLEDSAMYFCASGVGLDGFFYEQFFGPGTRLTVL.

The gene calls are TRBV15 and TRBJ2-1; 8 positions agree with TRBD1. There are 15 residues in the CDR3. V was clipped by 3 bases and J by 8 bases; unmatched bases: 9. Germline V gene data show CDR1 as LNHNV and CDR2 as YYDKDF (reference sequence). CDR3 protein: CATSSKDRESHEQFF. The CDR3 DNA follows: TGTGCCACCAGCAGCAAGGACAGGGAATCCCATGAGCAGTTCTTC.

The chain combines TRBV19 with TRBJ1-5; a weak D match, TRBD1 (5 bases). The CDR3 is 14 residues long. V dropped 9 bases and J dropped 6 bases, with 18 bases sitting between them. Germline values: CDR1 LNHDA, CDR2 SQIVND (reference sequence). The DNA for the CDR3 is TGTGCCAGCAGTCCGGGGCGGGGTGGTCAGCCCCAGCATTTT. It is translated as CASSPGRGGQPQHF.

The V call is TRBV7-2, the J call TRBJ2-1; D gene uncertain. The CDR3 totals 15 residues. Germline CDR1 and CDR2: SGHTA and FQGNSA. V dropped 3 bases and J dropped 0 bases, with 9 bases sitting between them. The CDR3, as DNA: TGTGCCAGCAGCTTTGAGACTTCCTCCTACAATGAGCAGTTCTTC. This sequence encodes CASSFETSSYNEQFF.

The V gene is TRBV19, the J gene TRBJ1-1; 7 nucleotides line up with TRBD1. From germline, CDR1 is LNHDA and CDR2 SQIVND (reference sequence). CDR3 size: 13 residues. The trim removed 4 bases at V and 5 bases at J, leaving 4 bases unmatched. CDR3 sequence reads: CASSTTGVTEAFF. CDR3 nucleotide sequence: TGTGCCAGTAGTACAACAGGGGTTACTGAAGCTTTCTTT.

J is TRBJ2-1 and V is TRBV28; a weak D match, TRBD1 (5 bases). Germline loops: CDR1 MDHEN, CDR2 SYDVKM. CDR3 length equals 12 residues. Trimming pared 5 bases from V and 16 bases from J, leaving 18 bases between. The CDR3 DNA reads as TGTGCCAGCAGTCAACAGGCCCAGAAGGGATTCTTC. As protein: CASSQQAQKGFF. Full variable domain (missing parts from reference TRBV28 and TRBJ2-1): DVKVTQSSRYLVKRTGEKVFLECVQDMDHENMFWYRQDPGLGLRLIYFSYDVKMKEKGDIPEGYSVSREKKERFSLILESASTNQTSMYLCASSQQAQKGFFGPGTRLTVL.

V and J are TRBV2 and TRBJ1-3, with 7 bases that match TRBD1. J lost 1 base, V lost 3 bases, and 0 bases had no gene match. The CDR3 has 14 residues. Germline V gives CDR1 SNHLY, CDR2 FYNNEI. CDR3 loop: CASSEDRSGNTIYF. The CDR3 DNA reads as TGTGCCAGCAGTGAGGACAGGTCTGGAAACACCATATATTTT. Supplemented by reference TRBV2 and TRBJ1-3, the full variable domain reads EPEVTQTPSHQVTQMGQEVILRCVPISNHLYFYWYRQILGQKVEFLVSFYNNEISEKSEIFDDQFSVERPDGSNFTLKIRSTKLEDSAMYFCASSEDRSGNTIYFGEGSWLTVV.

The chain joins TRBV7-6 to TRBJ2-7; 12 bases match TRBD2. Unmatched junction bases numbered 7, after V lost 5 bases and J lost 5 bases. This CDR3 spans 15 amino acids. Germline CDR1 SGHVS, CDR2 FNYEAQ. The CDR3 spells CASSSLAGGQDEQYF. CDR3 sequence (DNA): TGTGCCAGCAGCAGTCTAGCGGGGGGGCAGGACGAGCAGTACTTC.